The sequence of this T cell receptor beta chain was determined in a study of OX40 agonist ivuxolimab in advanced cancers. Background on the study: Clinicians treated patients with ivuxolimab, an agonistic anti-OX40 (CD134) antibody. Therapy given before enrollment (anti-PD-1, anti-PD-L1 or anti-CTLA-4) was allowed, and around 41% had some. The group had a mean age of about 60 years, ranged from about 20 to 79, and was just under 85% male.

The CDR3 runs 14 residues. Germline values: CDR1 MNHNY, CDR2 SVGAGI (reference sequence). V lost 6 bases and J lost 2, with 13 bases in between. Sequencing was performed with immunoSEQ multiplex PCR; in TCRdb, only in-frame clones are kept and a portion is missing. The sample contains just under 65,000 clones, less than 95% of which appear only once. A word on this clone: Its antigen is unknown.

Notes on the study in general: With doses of 0.1 to 3.0 mg/kg, CD4+ and CD8+ blood T cells had undergone clonal expansion by week 6.

This clonotype originated in an adult with an advanced solid tumor such as melanoma, head and neck, liver or kidney cancer. The J gene is TRBJ1-2, the V gene TRBV6-6, with D perhaps TRBD1 (6 bases). The sample consisted of CD4+ or CD8+ T cells sorted from blood, taken in a trial of the OX40 agonist ivuxolimab. The CDR3 DNA sequence: TGTGCCAGCAGACAGGGTACGGCGAACTATGGCTACACCTTC. Translating it yields CASRQGTANYGYTF.